This T cell receptor beta chain is drawn from a study of neurological immune-mediated disorders. Study-wide results and limits: In HTLV-1-associated myelopathy, TCR clonal expansion was greatest, and in multiple sclerosis it was least, below healthy controls.

The time point: longitudinal time-point 2. Germline V lookup: CDR1 SQVTM, CDR2 ANQGSEA. The CDR3 runs to 11 residues. V was clipped by 8 bases and J by 5 bases, with 12 bases between them. In regard to this clonotype: Its target is unknown.

In TCRdb, the 5' RACE reads were re-called with MiXCR into one record per CDR3 protein. The table records about 80,000 distinct CDR3 sequences, 5% to 6% of them present only once. The sequence was collected from a woman aged 60-70 years with multiple sclerosis. The sequencing input was PBMCs. The chain has TRBV29-1 and TRBJ1-1, with D unclear. For the CDR3, the DNA is TGCAGCTCACGGGAGGTTACTGAAGCTTTCTTT. This translates into CSSREVTEAFF. Using reference TRBV29-1 and TRBJ1-1 for the parts outside the CDR3, the full variable domain is SAVISQKPSRDICQRGTSLTIQCQVDSQVTMMFWYRQQPGQSLTLIATANQGSEATYESGFVIDKFPISRPNLTFSTLTVSNMSPEDSSIYLCSSREVTEAFFGQGTRLTVV.